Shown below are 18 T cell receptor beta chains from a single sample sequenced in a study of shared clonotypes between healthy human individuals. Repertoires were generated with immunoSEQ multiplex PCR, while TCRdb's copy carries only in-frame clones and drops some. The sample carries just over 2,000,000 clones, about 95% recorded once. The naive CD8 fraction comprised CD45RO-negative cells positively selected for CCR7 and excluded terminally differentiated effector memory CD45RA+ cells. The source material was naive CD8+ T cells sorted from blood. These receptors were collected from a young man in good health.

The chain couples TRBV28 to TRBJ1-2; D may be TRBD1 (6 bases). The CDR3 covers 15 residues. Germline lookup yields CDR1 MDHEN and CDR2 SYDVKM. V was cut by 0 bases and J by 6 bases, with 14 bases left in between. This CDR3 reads CASSLWGAQEDGYTF. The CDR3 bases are TGTGCCAGCAGTTTATGGGGGGCACAGGAGGATGGCTACACCTTC.

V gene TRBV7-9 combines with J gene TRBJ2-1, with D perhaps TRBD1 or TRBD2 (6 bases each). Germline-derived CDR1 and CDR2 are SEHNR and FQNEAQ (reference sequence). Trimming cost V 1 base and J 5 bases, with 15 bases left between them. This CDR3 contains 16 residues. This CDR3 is CASSLGGGGLHNEQFF. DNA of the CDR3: TGTGCCAGCAGCTTAGGTGGAGGGGGGCTACACAATGAGCAGTTCTTC.

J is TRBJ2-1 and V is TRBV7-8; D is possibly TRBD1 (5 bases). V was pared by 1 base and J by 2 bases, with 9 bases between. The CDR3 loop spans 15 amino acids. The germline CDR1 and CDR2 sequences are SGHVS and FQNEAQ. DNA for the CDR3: TGTGCCAGCAGCTTAGGCCAGGGCCCCTACAATGAGCAGTTCTTC. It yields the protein CASSLGQGPYNEQFF.

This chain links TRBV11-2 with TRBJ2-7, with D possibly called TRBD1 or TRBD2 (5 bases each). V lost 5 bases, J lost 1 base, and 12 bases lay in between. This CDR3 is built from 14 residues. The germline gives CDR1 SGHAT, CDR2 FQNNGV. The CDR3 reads CASSLGEGSYEQYF. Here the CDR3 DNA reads TGTGCCAGCAGCCTCGGCGAGGGGTCCTACGAGCAGTACTTC. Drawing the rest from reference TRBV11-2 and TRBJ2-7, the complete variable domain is EAGVAQSPRYKIIEKRQSVAFWCNPISGHATLYWYQQILGQGPKLLIQFQNNGVVDDSQLPKDRFSAERLKGVDSTLKIQPAKLEDSAVYLCASSLGEGSYEQYFGPGTRLTVT.

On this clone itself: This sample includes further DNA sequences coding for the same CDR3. CDR3 amino acids: CASSYGTGPYEQYF. The CDR3 DNA sequence: TGTGCCAGCAGCTACGGGACAGGGCCCTACGAGCAGTACTTC. The V call is TRBV11-2, the J call TRBJ2-7; TRBD1 matches 9 bases. This CDR3 has 14 amino acids. CDR1 and CDR2 from the germline V gene are SGHAT and FQNNGV. V dropped 4 bases and J dropped 2; count of bases not matched to a gene: 3.

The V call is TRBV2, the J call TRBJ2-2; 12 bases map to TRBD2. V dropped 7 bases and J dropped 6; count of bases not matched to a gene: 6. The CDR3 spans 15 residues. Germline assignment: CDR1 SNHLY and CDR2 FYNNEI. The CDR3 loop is CASMPLAGGAGELFF. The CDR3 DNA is TGTGCCAGCATGCCCCTAGCGGGAGGGGCCGGGGAGCTGTTTTTT.

CDR3: CASSYSPSYEQYF. CDR3 DNA: TGTGCCAGCAGCTACAGTCCTTCCTACGAGCAGTACTTC. The chain couples TRBV7-2 to TRBJ2-7, with D unresolved. Trimming pared 4 bases from V and 1 base from J, leaving 8 bases between. There are 13 residues in the CDR3. From germline, CDR1 is SGHTA and CDR2 FQGNSA. Complete variable domain (other parts from reference TRBV7-2 and TRBJ2-7): GAGVSQSPSNKVTEKGKDVELRCDPISGHTALYWYRQSLGQGLEFLIYFQGNSAPDKSGLPSDRFSAERTGGSVSTLTIQRTQQEDSAVYLCASSYSPSYEQYFGPGTRLTVT.

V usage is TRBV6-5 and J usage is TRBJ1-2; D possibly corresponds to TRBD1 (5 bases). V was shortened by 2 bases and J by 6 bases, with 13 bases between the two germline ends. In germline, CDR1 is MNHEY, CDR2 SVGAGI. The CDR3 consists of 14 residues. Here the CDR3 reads CASSYGAGFNGYTF. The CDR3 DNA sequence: TGTGCCAGCAGTTACGGGGCAGGGTTCAATGGCTACACCTTC.

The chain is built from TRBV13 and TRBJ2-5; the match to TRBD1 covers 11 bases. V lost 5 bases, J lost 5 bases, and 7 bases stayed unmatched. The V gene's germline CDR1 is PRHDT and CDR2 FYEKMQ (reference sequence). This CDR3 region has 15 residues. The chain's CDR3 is CASSMDRGLEETQYF. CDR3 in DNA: TGTGCCAGCAGCATGGACAGGGGGCTGGAGGAGACCCAGTACTTC.

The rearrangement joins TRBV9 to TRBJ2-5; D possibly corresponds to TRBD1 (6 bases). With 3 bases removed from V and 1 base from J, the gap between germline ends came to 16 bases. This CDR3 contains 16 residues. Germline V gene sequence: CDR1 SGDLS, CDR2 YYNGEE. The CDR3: CASSGTGTYFQETQYF. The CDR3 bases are TGTGCCAGCAGCGGGACCGGGACATACTTCCAAGAGACCCAGTACTTC.

The CDR3 sequence: CSVLAGAVDEQFF. CDR3 DNA: TGCAGCGTGCTAGCAGGGGCAGTCGATGAGCAGTTCTTC. This chain links TRBV29-1 with TRBJ2-1; D may be TRBD1 (6 bases). CDR1 and CDR2 (germline): SQVTM, ANQGSEA. V dropped 6 bases and J dropped 8 bases, with 17 bases sitting between them. The CDR3 runs to 13 residues.

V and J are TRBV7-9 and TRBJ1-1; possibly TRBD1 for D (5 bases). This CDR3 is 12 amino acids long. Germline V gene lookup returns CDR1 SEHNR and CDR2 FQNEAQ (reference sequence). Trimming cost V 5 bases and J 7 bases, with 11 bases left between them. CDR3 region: CASSVVGDEAFF. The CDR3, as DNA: TGTGCCAGCAGCGTAGTGGGGGATGAAGCTTTCTTT.

CDR3 protein: CAISESGVLDEQYF. The DNA of the CDR3 is TGTGCCATCAGTGAATCGGGAGTCTTAGACGAGCAGTACTTC. This chain links TRBV10-3 with TRBJ2-7, with D possibly matching TRBD2 (6 bases). CDR3 length equals 14 residues. V gave up 3 bases and J gave up 5 bases, with 14 bases separating them. The germline CDR1 and CDR2 sequences are ENHRY and SYGVKD.

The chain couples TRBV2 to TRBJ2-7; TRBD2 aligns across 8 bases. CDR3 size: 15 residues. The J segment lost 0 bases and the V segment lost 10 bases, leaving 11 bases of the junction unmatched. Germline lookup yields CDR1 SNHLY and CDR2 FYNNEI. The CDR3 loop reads CATSDGAGGSYEQYF. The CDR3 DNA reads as TGTGCCACAAGCGACGGGGCGGGGGGCTCCTACGAGCAGTACTTC.

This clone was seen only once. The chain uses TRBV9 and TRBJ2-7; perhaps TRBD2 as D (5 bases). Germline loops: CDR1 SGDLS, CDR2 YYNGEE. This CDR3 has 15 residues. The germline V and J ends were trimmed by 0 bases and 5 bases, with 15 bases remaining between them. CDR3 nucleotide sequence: TGTGCCAGCAGCGTAGGTGGCGGGTCCTATAACGAGCAGTACTTC. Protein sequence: CASSVGGGSYNEQYF.

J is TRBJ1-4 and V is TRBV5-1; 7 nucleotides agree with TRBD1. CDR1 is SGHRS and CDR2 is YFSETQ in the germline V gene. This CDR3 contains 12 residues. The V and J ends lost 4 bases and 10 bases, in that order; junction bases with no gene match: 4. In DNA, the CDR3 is TGCGCCAGCAGCGGGGACAGCGGAAAACTGTTTTTT. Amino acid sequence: CASSGDSGKLFF.

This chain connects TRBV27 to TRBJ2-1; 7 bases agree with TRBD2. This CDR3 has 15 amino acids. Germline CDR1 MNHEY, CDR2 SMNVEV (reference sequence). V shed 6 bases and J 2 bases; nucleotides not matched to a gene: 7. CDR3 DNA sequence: TGTGCCAGCAGGCCTGGACTAGGGACCTACAATGAGCAGTTCTTC. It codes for CASRPGLGTYNEQFF.

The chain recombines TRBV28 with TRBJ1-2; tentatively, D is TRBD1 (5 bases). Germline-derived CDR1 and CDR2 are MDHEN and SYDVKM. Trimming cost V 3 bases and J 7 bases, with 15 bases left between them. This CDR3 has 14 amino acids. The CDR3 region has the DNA TGTGCCAGCAGTTTTCAGGGTTCCGCGTCTGGCTACACCTTC. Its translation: CASSFQGSASGYTF.